This T cell receptor (beta chain) was captured in a study of a mutant IDH1 vaccine in newly diagnosed glioma. Looking at the study overall: Eight vaccinations reached patients in weeks 1, 3, 5, 7, 11, 15, 19 and 23. Onset of vaccination occurred 4-6 weeks following radiotherapy alone, or with temozolomide cycles. The treated group averaged roughly 40 years old and was 62.5% male, roughly 38% female. Patients got radiotherapy, temozolomide, or both beforehand, and most got both.

Per the germline V gene, CDR1 is LNHDA and CDR2 is SQIVND (reference sequence). The CDR3 spans 16 residues. V dropped 5 bases and J dropped 1; count of bases not matched to a gene: 8. Here immunoSEQ multiplex PCR was the method, and the copy in TCRdb shows in-frame clones only, minus some. The sample records about 54,000 clones, about four fifths being singletons. Worth noting for this clone: No antigen is known for it.

This sample's time point: week 23, last vaccination. Every single dose of the vaccine, 300 ug of mutant IDH1 20-mer peptide, came with topical imiquimod. The chain uses TRBV19 and TRBJ2-7; 10 bases fit TRBD1. The specimen comprised PBMCs, sampled from a glioma patient whose treatment included an IDH1 peptide vaccine. This sequence originates from a man aged 35-49 years with glioma. The CDR3 DNA is TGTGCCAGTAGTTCTCCGGGACAGGGGAGATCCTACGAGCAGTACTTC. Protein: CASSSPGQGRSYEQYF.